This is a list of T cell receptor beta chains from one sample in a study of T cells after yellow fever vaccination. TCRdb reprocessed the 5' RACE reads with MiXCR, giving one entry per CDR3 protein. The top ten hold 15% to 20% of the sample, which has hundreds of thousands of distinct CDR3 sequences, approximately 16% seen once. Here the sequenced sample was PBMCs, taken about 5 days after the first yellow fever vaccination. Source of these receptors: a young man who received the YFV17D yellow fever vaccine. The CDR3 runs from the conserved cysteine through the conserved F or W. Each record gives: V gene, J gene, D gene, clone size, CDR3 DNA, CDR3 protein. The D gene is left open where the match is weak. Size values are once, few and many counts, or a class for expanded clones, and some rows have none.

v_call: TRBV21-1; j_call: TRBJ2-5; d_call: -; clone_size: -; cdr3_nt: TGTGCCAGCAGCAAAGCGCGTGACGGGGTGAGATACCAAGAGACCCAGTACTTC; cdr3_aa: CASSKARDGVRYQETQYF
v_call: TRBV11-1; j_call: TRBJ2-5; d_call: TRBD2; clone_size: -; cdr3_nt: TGTGCCAGCAGCACCCCTGGAGCCGGGGGGACCAGTCACCTAGAGACCCAGTACTTC; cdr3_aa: CASSTPGAGGTSHLETQYF
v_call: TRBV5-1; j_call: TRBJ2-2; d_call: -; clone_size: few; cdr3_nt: TGCGCCAGCAGCTTGTTTGGGGAGACCGGGGAGCTGTTTTTT; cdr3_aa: CASSLFGETGELFF
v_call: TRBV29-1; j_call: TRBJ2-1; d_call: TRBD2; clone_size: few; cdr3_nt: TGCAGCGTTGAAGCCCCACTAGCGGGGAGCTCCTACAATGAGCAGTTCTTC; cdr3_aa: CSVEAPLAGSSYNEQFF
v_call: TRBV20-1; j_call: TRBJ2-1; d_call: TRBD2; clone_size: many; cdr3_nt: TGCAGTGCTAGGGGACTAGCGGGGGGCTACAATGAGCAGTTCTTC; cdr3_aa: CSARGLAGGYNEQFF
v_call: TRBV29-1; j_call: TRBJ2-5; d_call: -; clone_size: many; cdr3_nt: TGCAGCGTTGGGGTAGGGGGGCCGTACCAAGAGACCCAGTACTTC; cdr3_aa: CSVGVGGPYQETQYF
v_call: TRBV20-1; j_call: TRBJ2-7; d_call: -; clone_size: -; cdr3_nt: TGCAGTGCTAGAGATTATCGCGAGCAGTACTTC; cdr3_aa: CSARDYREQYF
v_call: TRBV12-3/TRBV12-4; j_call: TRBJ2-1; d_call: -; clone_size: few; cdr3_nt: TGTGCCAGCAGGGATAGGAGGGTAGCAGGCAATGAGCAGTTCTTC; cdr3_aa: CASRDRRVAGNEQFF
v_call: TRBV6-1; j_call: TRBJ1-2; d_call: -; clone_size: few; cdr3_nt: TGTGCCAGCAGTGTAATGGGGAACTATGGCTACACCTTC; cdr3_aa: CASSVMGNYGYTF
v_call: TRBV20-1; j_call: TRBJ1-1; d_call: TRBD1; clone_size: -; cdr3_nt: TGCAGTGCTTACAGGGGGGGAGAGGCTGAAGCTTTCTTT; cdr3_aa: CSAYRGGEAEAFF
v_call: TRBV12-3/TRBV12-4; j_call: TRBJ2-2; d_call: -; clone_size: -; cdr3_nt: TGTGCCAGCAGCTCTCGGAACACCGGGGAGCTGTTTTTT; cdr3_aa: CASSSRNTGELFF
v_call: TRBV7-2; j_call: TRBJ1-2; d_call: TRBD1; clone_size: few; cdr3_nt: TGTGCCAGCAGCTTAGGGCCGGGACAGCGCACGGCTAACTATGGCTACACCTTC; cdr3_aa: CASSLGPGQRTANYGYTF
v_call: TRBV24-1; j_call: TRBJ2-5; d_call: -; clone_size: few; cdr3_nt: TGTGCCACCGAGGACGGCTATGGGGAGACCCAGTACTTC; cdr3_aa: CATEDGYGETQYF
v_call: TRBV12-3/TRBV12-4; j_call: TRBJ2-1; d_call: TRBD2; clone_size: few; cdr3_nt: TGTGCCAGCAGTCGCCAACTAGCGACCTCCTCCTACAATGAGCAGTTCTTC; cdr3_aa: CASSRQLATSSYNEQFF
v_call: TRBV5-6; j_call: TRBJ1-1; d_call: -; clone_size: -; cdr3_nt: TGTGCCAGCATCCCGAACAGGTTTTGGGGGGACACTGAAGCTTTCTTT; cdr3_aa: CASIPNRFWGDTEAFF
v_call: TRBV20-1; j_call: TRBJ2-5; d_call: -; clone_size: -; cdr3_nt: TGCAGTGCTAGAGACGGTGGGGGCGGAAAGACCCAGTACTTC; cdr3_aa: CSARDGGGGKTQYF
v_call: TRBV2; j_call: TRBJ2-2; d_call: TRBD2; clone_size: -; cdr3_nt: TGTGCCAGCAGCGGACTAGCGTCGAACACCGGGGAGCTGTTTTTT; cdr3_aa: CASSGLASNTGELFF
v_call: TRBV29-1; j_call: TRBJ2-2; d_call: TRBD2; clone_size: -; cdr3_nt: TGCAGCGTTATCCTTCGACTAGCGGGGGTCAGGGCCGGGGAGCTGTTTTTT; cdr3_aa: CSVILRLAGVRAGELFF
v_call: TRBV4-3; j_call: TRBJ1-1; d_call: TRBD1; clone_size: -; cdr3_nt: TGCGCCAGCAGCCGGTGGGACAGGGCAGGGGGAACTGAAGCTTTCTTT; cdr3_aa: CASSRWDRAGGTEAFF
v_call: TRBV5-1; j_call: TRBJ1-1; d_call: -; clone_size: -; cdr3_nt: TGCGCCAGCAGCTTGGGGCCAGGGAGTCCTGAAGCTTTCTTT; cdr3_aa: CASSLGPGSPEAFF
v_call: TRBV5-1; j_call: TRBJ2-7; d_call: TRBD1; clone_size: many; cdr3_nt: TGCGCCAGCAGCTTGATGGGACAGAAAGCCTACGAGCAGTACTTC; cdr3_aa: CASSLMGQKAYEQYF
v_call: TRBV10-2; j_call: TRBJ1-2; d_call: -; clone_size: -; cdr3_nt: TGCGCCAGCAGTGAGCGGGTCGGGTATTATGGCTACACCTTC; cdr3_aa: CASSERVGYYGYTF
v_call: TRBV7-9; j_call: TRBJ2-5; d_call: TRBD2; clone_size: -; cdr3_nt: TGTGCCAGCAGCTTCACGGGGGGGGAAGAGACCCAGTACTTC; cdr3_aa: CASSFTGGEETQYF
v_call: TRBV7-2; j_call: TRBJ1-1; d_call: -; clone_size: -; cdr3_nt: TGTGCCAGCAGCTTAGAACCCCAGGGGCGAAATACTGAAGCTTTCTTT; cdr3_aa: CASSLEPQGRNTEAFF
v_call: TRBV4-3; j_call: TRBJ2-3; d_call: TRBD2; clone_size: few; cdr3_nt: TGCGCCAGCAGCCAAGATCCTAGCGGGGATTATTTCACAGATACGCAGTATTTT; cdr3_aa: CASSQDPSGDYFTDTQYF
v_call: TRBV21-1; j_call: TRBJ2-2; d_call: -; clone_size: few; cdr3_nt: TGTGCCAGCAGCAAGGGGGGCCTTCGGTCCGGGGAGCTGTTTTTT; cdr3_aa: CASSKGGLRSGELFF
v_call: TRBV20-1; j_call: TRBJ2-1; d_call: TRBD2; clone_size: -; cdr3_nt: TGCAGTGCTTCGACTAGCGGGGGGGTCTACAATGAGCAGTTCTTC; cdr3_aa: CSASTSGGVYNEQFF
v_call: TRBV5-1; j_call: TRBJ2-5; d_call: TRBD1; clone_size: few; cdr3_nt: TGCGCCAGCAGCCTACAGGGGCCCCAGAGAGAGACCCAGTACTTC; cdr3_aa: CASSLQGPQRETQYF
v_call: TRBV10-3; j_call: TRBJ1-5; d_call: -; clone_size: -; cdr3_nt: TGTGCCATCAGTCGGGGGGGGTATAGCAATCAGCCCCAGCATTTT; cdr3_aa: CAISRGGYSNQPQHF
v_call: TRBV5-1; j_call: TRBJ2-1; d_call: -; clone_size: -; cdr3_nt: TGCGCCAGCAGCCCCACTAGCTTCAATGAGCAGTTCTTC; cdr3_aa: CASSPTSFNEQFF
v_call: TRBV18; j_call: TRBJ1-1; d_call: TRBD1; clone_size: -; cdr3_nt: TGTGCCAGCTCACAGGGGACAGATAACACTGAAGCTTTCTTT; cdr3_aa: CASSQGTDNTEAFF
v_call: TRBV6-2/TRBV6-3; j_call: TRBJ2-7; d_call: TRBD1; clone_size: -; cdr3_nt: TGTGCCAGCGGACAGGGATTGTACGAGCAGTACTTC; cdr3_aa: CASGQGLYEQYF
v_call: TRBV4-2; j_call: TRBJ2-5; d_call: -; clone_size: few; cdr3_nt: TGTGCCAGCAGCCAAAATAGCGGAGCCCCCCAAGAGACCCAGTACTTC; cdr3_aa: CASSQNSGAPQETQYF
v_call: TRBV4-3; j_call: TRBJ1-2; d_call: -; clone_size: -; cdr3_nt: TGCGCCAGCAGCCAAGAGTCAAGATCCGGCTACACCTTC; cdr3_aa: CASSQESRSGYTF
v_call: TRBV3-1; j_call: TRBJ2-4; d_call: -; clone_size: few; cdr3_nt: TGTGCCAGCAGCCGACAGCAAAACATTCAGTACTTC; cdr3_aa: CASSRQQNIQYF
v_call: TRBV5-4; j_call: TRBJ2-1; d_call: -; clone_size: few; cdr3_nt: TGTGCCAGCAGCTCGGGGCGGGCGGCCCTTAGTGCTGAGCAGTTCTTC; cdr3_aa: CASSSGRAALSAEQFF
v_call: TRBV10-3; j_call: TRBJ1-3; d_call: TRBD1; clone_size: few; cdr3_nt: TGTGCCATCAGTGGGACTACCGACAGGGCCGCCTCTGGAAACACCATATATTTT; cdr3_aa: CAISGTTDRAASGNTIYF
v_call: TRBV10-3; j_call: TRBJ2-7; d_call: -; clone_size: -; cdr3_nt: TGTGCCACCCGGACAGTCGGGAGCGAGCAGTACTTC; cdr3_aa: CATRTVGSEQYF
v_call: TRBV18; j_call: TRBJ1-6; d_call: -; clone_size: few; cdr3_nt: TGTGCCAGCTCACCACCCGATAATTCACCCCTCCACTTT; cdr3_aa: CASSPPDNSPLHF
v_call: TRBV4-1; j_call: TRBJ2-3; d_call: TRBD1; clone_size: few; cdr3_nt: TGCGCCAGCAGCCTAGACAGGGGAAAGGGAGATACGCAGTATTTT; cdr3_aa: CASSLDRGKGDTQYF
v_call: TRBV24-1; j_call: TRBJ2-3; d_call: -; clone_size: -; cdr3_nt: TGTGCCACCAGGAGACGGGACGGGGATACGCAGTATTTT; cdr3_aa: CATRRRDGDTQYF
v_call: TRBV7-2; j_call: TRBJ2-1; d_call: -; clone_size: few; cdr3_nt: TGTGCCAGCAGCTCAACTCCGTACAATGAGCAGTTCTTC; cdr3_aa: CASSSTPYNEQFF
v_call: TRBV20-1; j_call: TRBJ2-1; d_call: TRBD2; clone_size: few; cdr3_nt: TGCAGCTCCAAAATCGGGGGGAATGAGCAGTTCTTC; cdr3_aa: CSSKIGGNEQFF
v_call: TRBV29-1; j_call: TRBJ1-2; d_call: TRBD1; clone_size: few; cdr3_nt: TGCAGCACAACCCCGGGACAGGGAAATGGCTACACCTTC; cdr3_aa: CSTTPGQGNGYTF
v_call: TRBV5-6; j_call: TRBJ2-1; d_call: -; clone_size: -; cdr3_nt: TGTGCCAGTTTGTCAGGGGTCAATGAGCAGTTCTTC; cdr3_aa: CASLSGVNEQFF